This T cell receptor beta chain was sequenced in a study of blood T cell repertoires in COVID-19 (dated by TCRdb to 2020 to 2021). Looking at the study overall: Samples from collaborators originated in the United States, Italy and Spain and spanned both the acute and convalescent phases of COVID-19. The prospective study material was composed of cDNA or gDNA derived from T cells, B-cell-depleted T cells, or PBMCs. Subjects who had been exposed to COVID-19, were actively infected with it, or had recovered from it provided the deeply sampled blood TCRbeta repertoires that made up the dataset. A freely available public database, intended as a resource for researchers studying the immune response to SARS-CoV-2, is where the repertoires were released. Samples came from the ongoing ImmuneRACE study (first 160 participants) plus 1,254 subjects from 6 global collaborators. Sample metadata almost always included a de-identified subject ID, COVID-19 status, age in years and sex. Where available, HLA class I and class II types were obtained from metadata supplied by the sample provider rather than from assay-based typing. Paper-wide results and their limitations: The quantity of clinical and demographic metadata differed by source and by participant and was supplied without curation.

The immunoSEQ Assay, a bias-controlled multiplex PCR, was used to amplify TCRbeta CDR3 regions from genomic DNA. Per the authors' processing: The number of nucleated cells in each sample was estimated from the amplification of reference gene primers within the assay. To quantify the absolute abundance of each unique TCRbeta CDR3 rearrangement, sequence reads were collapsed and filtered. For each sample, productive Simpson clonality was calculated as the square root of Simpson's diversity index over productive rearrangements. What TCRdb holds here is the immuneACCESS table cut down to in-frame rearrangements. Part of the clones is not present; checked against another copy, under half of the missing clones reflect an unresolved V gene, and the others are unexplained. V and J calls and clone size are given by that table; D and trimming were obtained from the DNA. Recorded for this sample are more than 300,000 clones; over 75% of them occurred a single time. Of the sample, 10% falls within the top ten clones.

Counted from cysteine to phenylalanine, this CDR3 has 14 amino acids. Only the CDR3 region is kept as DNA, spanning 42 bases read in frame from base 1. CDR1 and CDR2, looked up from the germline V gene, are SGDLS and YYNGEE. The junction shows trimming of 4 bases on V and 0 bases on J, plus 5 bases between the germline ends. Points on this clone: The specificity of this receptor is unknown. It has no much larger one-base neighbor in the sample; base qualities were not kept.

Participants in the prospective study were aged about 18 to 95 years, lived in approximately 26 United States geographic areas, and enrolled through a virtual design. Cohort assignment in the prospective study relied on participant-reported clinical history from a screening survey and a study questionnaire. For ImmuneRACE Cohort 3, a participant was defined as recovered based on two consecutive negative NP/OP PCR tests, clearance by a healthcare professional, or resolution of symptoms. In the prospective study, whole blood, serum and a nasopharyngeal or oropharyngeal swab were collected from each participant by mobile phlebotomists. Participants in the prospective study had the option to provide additional blood draws and questionnaires over an approximately 2-month period. Before DNA extraction, prospective study blood samples were shipped either frozen or at room temperature.

Here the chain combines TRBV9 and TRBJ1-6; the D gene is unclear. Sequenced input: PBMCs or T cells enriched from blood (not recorded which). The source of this sequence is a woman younger than 30 who had recovered from COVID-19. The CDR3 region: CASSPLSYNSPLHF. The nucleotide sequence is TGTGCCAGCAGCCCCCTCTCCTATAATTCACCCCTCCACTTT.